The 14 T cell receptor beta chains reported below all come from one sample, sequenced in a study of T cells in Graves' hyperthyroidism and ophthalmopathy. TCR beta CDR3 sequences were amplified from RNA transcripts. First-round RT-PCR of the TCR CDR3 relied on the HTBI primer set. TCRdb redid the calling of the multiplex PCR reads with MiXCR, one entry per CDR3 protein. The profile covers some 510,000 distinct CDR3 sequences, with less than 25% appearing a single time and around 27% taken by the ten largest. Sequenced: blood. Receptors originate from a man between 18 and 29 years old with Graves' hyperthyroidism.

This clonotype was counted at least ten times. This chain uses TRBV28 with TRBJ1-1, with a weak D call TRBD1 (6 bases). V lost 5 bases and J lost 1, with 14 bases in between. The germline CDR1 and CDR2 sequences are MDHEN and SYDVKM. The CDR3 has 15 amino acids. DNA for the CDR3: TGTGCCAGCAGTCCCCCCCGCAGGGGGAACACTGAAGCTTTCTTT. Its protein product is CASSPPRRGNTEAFF.

This clonotype was found many times. V gene TRBV19 combines with J gene TRBJ2-7, with a weak D call TRBD2 (5 bases). The germline CDR1 and CDR2 sequences are LNHDA and SQIVND (reference sequence). This CDR3 comprises 11 residues. Trimming cost V 3 bases and J 9 bases, with 9 bases left between them. DNA of the CDR3: TGTGCCAGTAGTATGGGAGCCGCGCAGTACTTC. It codes for CASSMGAAQYF.

In its sample, this clonotype was seen many times. The V gene is TRBV15, the J gene TRBJ2-7, with D maybe TRBD1 (6 bases). The CDR3 length is 13 residues. The V gene lost 5 bases and the J gene lost 10 bases, with 18 bases spanning the gap. Germline CDR1 LNHNV, CDR2 YYDKDF (reference sequence). CDR3: CATSFGTRSQQYF. Here the CDR3 DNA reads TGTGCCACCAGCTTCGGGACACGGAGTCAACAGTACTTC. Together with reference TRBV15 and TRBJ2-7, the CDR3 gives the full variable domain: DAMVIQNPRYQVTQFGKPVTLSCSQTLNHNVMYWYQQKSSQAPKLLFHYYDKDFNNEADTPDNFQSRRPNTSFCFLDIRSPGLGDTAMYLCATSFGTRSQQYFGPGTRLTVT.

This clonotype has at least ten counts. V and J are TRBV6-4 and TRBJ1-5; D perhaps matches TRBD1 (6 bases). Trimming pared 10 bases from V and 3 bases from J, leaving 22 bases between. The CDR3 is 16 amino acids. Germline V gene lookup returns CDR1 MRHNA and CDR2 SNTAGT. CDR3 coding DNA: TGTGCCACCCATAGGGCAGGGGAAGATGACAATCAGCCCCAGCATTTT. Residues: CATHRAGEDDNQPQHF.

The table lists this clonotype with a few counts. At one end, the junction sequence differs from germline, possibly due to a read error. The chain has TRBV13 and TRBJ2-7; maybe TRBD2 (6 bases). Germline values: CDR1 PRHDT, CDR2 FYEKMQ (reference sequence). The CDR3 contains 11 residues. For the CDR3, the DNA is TGTGCCAGCATCACGCGGGACGATCAGTACTTC. It specifies CASITRDDQYF.

This clonotype was counted ten times or more. The CDR3 is CASSMTSRNEQYF. CDR3 DNA: TGTGCCAGTAGTATGACCAGTCGCAACGAGCAGTACTTC. The V gene is TRBV19, the J gene TRBJ2-7; D remains ambiguous. CDR3 length: 13 residues. Germline V gene data show CDR1 as LNHDA and CDR2 as SQIVND (reference sequence). V lost 3 bases and J 5 bases, leaving 11 bases between the germline ends. Full variable domain (missing parts from reference TRBV19 and TRBJ2-7): DGGITQSPKYLFRKEGQNVTLSCEQNLNHDAMYWYRQDPGQGLRLIYYSQIVNDFQKGDIAEGYSVSREKKESFPLTVTSAQKNPTAFYLCASSMTSRNEQYFGPGTRLTVT.

This clonotype was recorded many times. The chain is built from TRBV28 and TRBJ1-2; D is undetermined. V shed 4 bases and J shed 5 bases, with 8 bases lying between them. The germline CDR1 and CDR2 sequences are MDHEN and SYDVKM. The CDR3 length is 12 residues. The CDR3 region has the DNA TGTGCCAGCAGTTCTGAGCGGTATGGCTACACCTTC. Its protein is CASSSERYGYTF.

At least ten counts were recorded for this clonotype. The V call is TRBV20-1, the J call TRBJ2-2, with TRBD1 as a possible D gene (5 bases). The V end lost 6 bases, the J end lost 7 bases, and 15 bases lay between the germline ends. In germline, CDR1 is DFQATT, CDR2 SNEGSKA (reference sequence). CDR3 size: 13 residues. The CDR3 spells CSARGNSIGELFF. In DNA, the CDR3 is TGCAGTGCAAGGGGTAATTCGATCGGGGAGCTGTTTTTT.

This clonotype has at least ten counts. The gene calls are TRBV6-1 and TRBJ1-5; possibly TRBD1 for D (6 bases). The CDR3 spans 15 residues. With 0 bases removed from V and 3 bases from J, the gap between germline ends came to 9 bases. Germline values: CDR1 MNHNS, CDR2 SASEGT. CDR3 nucleotide sequence: TGTGCCAGCAGTGAAGCGGGGGGGCCCAATCAGCCCCAGCATTTT. Protein: CASSEAGGPNQPQHF.

This clonotype was found a few times. The chain carries TRBV6-2 or TRBV6-3 and TRBJ2-7; D might be TRBD2 (5 bases). The CDR3 covers 15 residues. Germline V gives CDR1 MNHEY, CDR2 SVGEGT. Trimming took 2 bases from V and 4 from J, leaving 15 bases between them. CDR3 protein: CASSYEQSSGYEQYF. CDR3 DNA: TGTGCCAGCAGTTACGAGCAATCCTCGGGATACGAGCAGTACTTC.

This clonotype was seen a few times. The V and J genes are TRBV3-1 and TRBJ2-7; D gene uncertain. The V end was cut by 0 bases, the J end by 12 bases, with 18 bases between. The CDR3 runs 14 residues. CDR1 and CDR2 (germline): LGHDT, YNNKEL (reference sequence). CDR3 loop: CASSQDPVGISRYF. CDR3 in DNA: TGTGCCAGCAGCCAAGATCCGGTGGGAATCAGTCGGTACTTC.

This sequence joins TRBV11-2 and TRBJ1-5, with D perhaps matching TRBD1 (6 bases). Germline-derived CDR1 and CDR2 are SGHAT and FQNNGV. Trimming pared 5 bases from V and 1 base from J, leaving 15 bases between. The CDR3 has 16 residues. As DNA, the CDR3 is TGTGCCAGCAGCACCGTGCAGGGGACGAGCAATCAGCCCCAGCATTTT. Translating it yields CASSTVQGTSNQPQHF.

The table lists this clonotype with a few counts. This chain links TRBV18 with TRBJ2-2; D not resolved. CDR3 length: 15 amino acids. V was cut by 0 bases and J by 1 base, with 6 bases left in between. Germline CDR1 is KGHSH and CDR2 is LQKENI. CDR3 nucleotides: TGTGCCAGCTCACCACCATCCAAGAACACCGGGGAGCTGTTTTTT. Protein: CASSPPSKNTGELFF.

In this sample, this clonotype turned up a few times. A much larger clone lies a single base off, so this may be a read error. This chain connects TRBV11-2 to TRBJ2-7; TRBD2 is a possible D gene (6 bases). V was shortened by 5 bases and J by 2 bases, with 16 bases between the two germline ends. The CDR3 consists of 15 residues. CDR1 is SGHAT, CDR2 FQNNGV, per germline. In DNA, the CDR3 is TGTGCCAGCAGCCTCCTCGGAGGGGCGCCCTACGAGCAGTACTTC. Amino acids: CASSLLGGAPYEQYF.